The 9 T cell receptor beta chains given below trace back to one sample, sequenced in a study of T cells in tuberculosis. Sorting used thawed, overnight-rested PBMC stained with anti-CD3, a viability dye and GMM-loaded CD1B tetramer. C32 glucose monomycolate from Rhodococcus equi was loaded onto the CD1B tetramers. Data came from immunoSEQ multiplex PCR; TCRdb stores just in-frame clones and leaves some out. The sample yields tens of thousands of clones, approximately 90% seen once. The source material was CD1b-GMM tetramer-negative cells sorted from PBMCs. These receptors all stem from an adult woman with latent tuberculosis.

The V call is TRBV4-1, the J call TRBJ2-3; 8 nucleotides line up with TRBD1. The V segment lost 4 bases and the J segment 1 base; nucleotides outside the gene matches: 7. The V gene's germline CDR1 is MGHRA and CDR2 YSYEKL. The CDR3 is 16 residues long. Here the CDR3 DNA reads TGCGCCAGCAGCCCGGCTCACAGGGGGGGCACAGATACGCAGTATTTT. Its protein is CASSPAHRGGTDTQYF.

The chain couples TRBV29-1 to TRBJ1-3, with D possibly matching TRBD1 (6 bases). Per germline, CDR1 SQVTM and CDR2 ANQGSEA. Trimming took 4 bases from V and 1 from J, leaving 20 bases between them. The CDR3 spans 17 residues. The CDR3 coding sequence is TGCAGCGTTGTTCTGGACAGCACGAAGAGTTCTGGAAACACCATATATTTT. Encoded protein: CSVVLDSTKSSGNTIYF.

The chain recombines TRBV18 with TRBJ2-3, with 10 bases aligning to TRBD2. The CDR3 contains 16 residues. Looked up from germline, CDR1 is KGHSH and CDR2 is LQKENI. V lost 1 base, J lost 2 bases, and 3 bases stayed unmatched. In DNA form, the CDR3 reads TGTGCCAGCTCACCACTAGCGGGGGGTTCCACAGATACGCAGTATTTT. It specifies CASSPLAGGSTDTQYF.

This chain joins TRBV27 and TRBJ2-2; 8 bases match TRBD1. V was clipped by 6 bases and J by 0 bases; unmatched bases: 6. Per germline, CDR1 MNHEY and CDR2 SMNVEV (reference sequence). This CDR3 has 16 amino acids. The CDR3 protein is CASSLPTGANTGELFF. CDR3 in DNA: TGTGCCAGCAGCCTTCCGACAGGGGCGAACACCGGGGAGCTGTTTTTT.

This chain connects TRBV5-4 to TRBJ1-1, with D unresolved. The germline CDR1 and CDR2 sequences are SGHNT and YYREEE (reference sequence). The length of the CDR3 is 14 residues. With 0 bases removed from V and 5 bases from J, the gap between germline ends came to 11 bases. CDR3 DNA: TGTGCCAGCAGCTTGGTAGACGCGGGGACTGAAGCTTTCTTT. It encodes CASSLVDAGTEAFF.

J is TRBJ1-1 and V is TRBV5-1; 7 nucleotides align to TRBD1. Germline CDR1 and CDR2: SGHRS and YFSETQ. The J segment lost 3 bases and the V segment lost 0 bases, leaving 8 bases of the junction unmatched. The CDR3 totals 16 residues. As DNA, the CDR3 is TGCGCCAGCAGCTTGGTCGGAGGGGGCCCTTACACTGAAGCTTTCTTT. Translated: CASSLVGGGPYTEAFF. Drawing the rest from reference TRBV5-1 and TRBJ1-1, the complete variable domain is KAGVTQTPRYLIKTRGQQVTLSCSPISGHRSVSWYQQTPGQGLQFLFEYFSETQRNKGNFPGRFSGRQFSNSRSEMNVSTLELGDSALYLCASSLVGGGPYTEAFFGQGTRLTVV.

The rearrangement uses TRBV5-1 and TRBJ2-3; 10 bases agree with TRBD1. The V gene's germline CDR1 is SGHRS and CDR2 YFSETQ. The CDR3 runs 15 residues. Losses at the gene ends were 3 bases for V and 3 bases for J; bases not matched to a gene: 4. CDR3 nucleotides: TGCGCCAGCAGCTCGGGACAGGGGTGGACAGATACGCAGTATTTT. Amino acid sequence: CASSSGQGWTDTQYF.

The chain links TRBV5-4 to TRBJ2-3; D uncertain. Germline V gene sequence: CDR1 SGHNT, CDR2 YYREEE (reference sequence). The CDR3 loop spans 11 amino acids. V was pared by 3 bases and J by 4 bases, with 3 bases between. CDR3 loop: CASSSSDTQYF. The DNA of the CDR3 is TGTGCCAGCAGCTCCTCAGATACGCAGTATTTT.

The CDR3 bases are TGTGCCAGCAGCCAGAAGGGACAGGAGAGCTCCTACGAGCAGTACTTC. Residues: CASSQKGQESSYEQYF. The rearrangement links TRBV5-8 to TRBJ2-7; 8 bases line up with TRBD1. Per germline, CDR1 SGHTS and CDR2 YDEGEE. V shed 4 bases and J 0 bases; nucleotides not matched to a gene: 9. CDR3 length equals 16 residues.